The clone carrying this T cell receptor (beta chain) was found a few times. The antigen remains unidentified. The data belong to a study of blood T cells in healthy people across ages. Next came a second PCR, run for about 7 to 11 cycles, which used a sample-barcoded 5' primer along with a J-beta primer mix. Each TCR beta cDNA got a 12-nucleotide random molecular identifier. Using its own MiXCR run on the 5' RACE reads, TCRdb lists one record per CDR3 protein. The repertoire holds 540,000 or so distinct CDR3 sequences, with around 48% as singletons. Study results and limitations: Comparison with aged donors showed that long-lived donors had more naive CD4+ cells and higher diversity.

V was clipped by 2 bases and J by 7 bases, with 11 bases between them. CDR1 and CDR2 from the germline V gene are DFQATT and SNEGSKA (reference sequence). This CDR3 is built from 13 residues. Input material: blood. The receptor comes from a man older than 75 in good health. The chain links TRBV20-1 to TRBJ2-2; D could derive from TRBD1 or TRBD2 (6 bases each). CDR3 loop: CSARWGAYGELFF. DNA of the CDR3: TGCAGTGCTAGATGGGGGGCTTACGGGGAGCTGTTTTTT.